This T cell receptor beta chain was sequenced for a study of regulatory T cells in long-lasting Graves disease. This CDR3 is 14 amino acids long. Germline V gives CDR1 ENHRY, CDR2 SYGVKD. Trimming cost V 11 bases and J 5 bases, with 21 bases left between them. Time point meaning: newly diagnosed GD, antithyroid drugs for less than 3 months. The TCR library used RNA extracted from PBMCs. This clonotype was seen more than once but under ten times. Its specificity is unknown. Findings and limits, study-wide: Lower TCR diversity characterized persistent Graves' patients relative to newly diagnosed patients.

Library construction for TCR beta used iRepertoire HTBI primers and Arm-PCR of CDR3 regions. TCRdb passed the multiplex PCR reads through MiXCR, listing each CDR3 protein once. In the table there are approximately 230,000 distinct CDR3 sequences, 18% of which are singletons. The chain recombines TRBV10-3 with TRBJ2-5; possibly TRBD2 for D (5 bases). The sequenced sample was peripheral blood mononuclear cells (PBMCs), obtained at new diagnosis, from a patient treated with antithyroid drugs. The TCR originated in a female donor with Graves disease. DNA of the CDR3: TGTGCCGCCAAGGGAGAGGGTCTCGATGAGACCCAGTACTTC. This sequence encodes CAAKGEGLDETQYF.